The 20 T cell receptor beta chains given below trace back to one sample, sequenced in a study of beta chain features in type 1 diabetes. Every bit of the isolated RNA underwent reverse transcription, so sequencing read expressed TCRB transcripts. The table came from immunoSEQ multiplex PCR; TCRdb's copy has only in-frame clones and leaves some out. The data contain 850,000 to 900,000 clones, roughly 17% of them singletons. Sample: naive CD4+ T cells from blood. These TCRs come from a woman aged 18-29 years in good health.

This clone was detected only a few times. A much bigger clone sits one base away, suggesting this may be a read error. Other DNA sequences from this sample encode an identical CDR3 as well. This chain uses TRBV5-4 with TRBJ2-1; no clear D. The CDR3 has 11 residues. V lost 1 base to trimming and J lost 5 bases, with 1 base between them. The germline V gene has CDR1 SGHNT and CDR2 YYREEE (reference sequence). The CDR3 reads CASSLNNEQFF. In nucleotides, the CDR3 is TGTGCCAGCAGCTTGAACAATGAGCAGTTCTTC.

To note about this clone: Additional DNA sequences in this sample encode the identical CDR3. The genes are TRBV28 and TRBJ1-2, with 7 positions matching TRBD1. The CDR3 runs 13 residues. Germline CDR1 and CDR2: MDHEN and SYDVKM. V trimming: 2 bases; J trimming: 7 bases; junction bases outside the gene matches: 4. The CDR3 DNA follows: TGTGCCAGCAGTTTACTTACAGGGGCTGGCTACACCTTC. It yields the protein CASSLLTGAGYTF.

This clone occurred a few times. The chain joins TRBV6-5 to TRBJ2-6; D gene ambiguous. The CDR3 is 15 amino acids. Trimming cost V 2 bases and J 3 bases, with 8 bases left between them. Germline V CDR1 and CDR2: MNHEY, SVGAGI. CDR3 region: CASSYGVDGANVLTF. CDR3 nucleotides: TGTGCCAGCAGTTACGGGGTGGATGGGGCCAACGTCCTGACTTTC.

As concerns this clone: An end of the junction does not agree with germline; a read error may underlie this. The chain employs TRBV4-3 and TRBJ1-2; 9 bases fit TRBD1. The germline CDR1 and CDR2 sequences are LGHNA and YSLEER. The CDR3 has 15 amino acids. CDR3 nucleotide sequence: TGCGCCAGCAGCCAGCTGGGACAGGGCCCTTTGGGCTACATCTTC. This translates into CASSQLGQGPLGYIF.

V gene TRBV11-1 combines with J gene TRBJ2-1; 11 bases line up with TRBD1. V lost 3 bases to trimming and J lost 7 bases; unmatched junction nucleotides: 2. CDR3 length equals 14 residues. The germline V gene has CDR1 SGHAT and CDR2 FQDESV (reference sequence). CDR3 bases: TGTGCCAGCAGCTTCCGGGACAGGGGGAATGAGCAGTTCTTC. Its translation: CASSFRDRGNEQFF.

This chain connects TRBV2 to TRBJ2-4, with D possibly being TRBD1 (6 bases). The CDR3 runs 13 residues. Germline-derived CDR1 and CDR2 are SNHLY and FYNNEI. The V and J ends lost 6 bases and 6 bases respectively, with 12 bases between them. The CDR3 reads CASSADRVNIQYF. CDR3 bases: TGTGCCAGCAGCGCGGACAGAGTAAACATTCAGTACTTC.

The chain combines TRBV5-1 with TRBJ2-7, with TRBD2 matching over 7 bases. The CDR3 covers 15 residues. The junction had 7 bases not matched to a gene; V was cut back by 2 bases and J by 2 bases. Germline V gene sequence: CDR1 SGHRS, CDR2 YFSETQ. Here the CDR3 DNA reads TGCGCCAGCAGCTTAGTCTCTAGCGGCACCTACGAGCAGTACTTC. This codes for CASSLVSSGTYEQYF.

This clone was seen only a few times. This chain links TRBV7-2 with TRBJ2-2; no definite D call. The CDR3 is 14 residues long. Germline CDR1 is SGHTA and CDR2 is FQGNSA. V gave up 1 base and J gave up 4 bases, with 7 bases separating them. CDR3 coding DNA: TGTGCCAGCAGCTTAGACTACCTCACCGGGGAGCTGTTTTTT. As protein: CASSLDYLTGELFF. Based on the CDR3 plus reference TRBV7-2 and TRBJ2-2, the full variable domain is GAGVSQSPSNKVTEKGKDVELRCDPISGHTALYWYRQSLGQGLEFLIYFQGNSAPDKSGLPSDRFSAERTGGSVSTLTIQRTQQEDSAVYLCASSLDYLTGELFFGEGSRLTVL.

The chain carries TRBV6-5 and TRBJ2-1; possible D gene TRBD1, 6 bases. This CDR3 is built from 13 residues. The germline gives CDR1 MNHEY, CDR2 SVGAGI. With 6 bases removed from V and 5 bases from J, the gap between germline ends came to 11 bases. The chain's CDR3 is CASSSTGNNEQFF. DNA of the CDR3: TGTGCCAGCAGCTCAACAGGGAACAATGAGCAGTTCTTC.

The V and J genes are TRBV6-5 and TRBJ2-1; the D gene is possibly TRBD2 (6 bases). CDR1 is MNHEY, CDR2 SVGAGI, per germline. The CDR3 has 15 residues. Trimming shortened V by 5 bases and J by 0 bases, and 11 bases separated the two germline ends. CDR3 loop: CASSLSGPSYNEQFF. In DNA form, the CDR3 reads TGTGCCAGCAGTCTAAGCGGGCCCTCCTACAATGAGCAGTTCTTC.

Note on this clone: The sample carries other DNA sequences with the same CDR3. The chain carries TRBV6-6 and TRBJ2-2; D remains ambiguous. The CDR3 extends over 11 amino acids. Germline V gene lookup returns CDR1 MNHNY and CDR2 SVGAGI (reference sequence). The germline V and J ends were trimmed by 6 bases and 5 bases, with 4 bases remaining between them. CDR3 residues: CASRLTGELFF. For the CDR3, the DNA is TGTGCCAGCAGGCTAACCGGGGAGCTGTTTTTT.

CDR3 coding DNA: TGTGCCACCAGCAGAGTAGGGAACACCGGGGAGCTGTTTTTT. Its translation: CATSRVGNTGELFF. The J gene is TRBJ2-2, the V gene TRBV15; D unresolved. This CDR3 spans 14 amino acids. Germline CDR1 is LNHNV and CDR2 is YYDKDF (reference sequence). Trimming shortened V by 1 base and J by 1 base, and 4 bases separated the two germline ends.

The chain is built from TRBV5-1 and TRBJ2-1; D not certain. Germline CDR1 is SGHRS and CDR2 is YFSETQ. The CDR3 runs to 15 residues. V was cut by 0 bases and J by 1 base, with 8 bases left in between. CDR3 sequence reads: CASSLATSSYNEQFF. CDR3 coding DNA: TGCGCCAGCAGCTTGGCGACTTCTTCCTACAATGAGCAGTTCTTC.

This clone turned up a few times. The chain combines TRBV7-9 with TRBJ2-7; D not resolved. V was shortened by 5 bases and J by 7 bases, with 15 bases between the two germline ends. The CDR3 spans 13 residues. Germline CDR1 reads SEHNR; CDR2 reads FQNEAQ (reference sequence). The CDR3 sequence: CASSATGLLEQYF. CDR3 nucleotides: TGTGCCAGCAGCGCGACGGGCCTACTAGAGCAGTACTTC.

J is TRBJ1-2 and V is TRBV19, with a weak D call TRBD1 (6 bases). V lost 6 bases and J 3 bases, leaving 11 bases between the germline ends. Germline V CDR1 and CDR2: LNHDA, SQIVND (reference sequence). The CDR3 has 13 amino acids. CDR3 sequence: CASSPGQYYGYTF. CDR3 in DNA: TGTGCCAGTAGCCCTGGACAGTACTATGGCTACACCTTC.

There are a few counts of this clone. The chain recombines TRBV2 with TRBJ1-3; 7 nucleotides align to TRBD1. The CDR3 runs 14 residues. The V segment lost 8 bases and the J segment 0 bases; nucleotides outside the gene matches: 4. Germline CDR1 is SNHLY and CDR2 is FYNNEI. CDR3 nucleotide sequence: TGTGCCAGCGACCGGGACAGCTCTGGAAACACCATATATTTT. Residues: CASDRDSSGNTIYF.

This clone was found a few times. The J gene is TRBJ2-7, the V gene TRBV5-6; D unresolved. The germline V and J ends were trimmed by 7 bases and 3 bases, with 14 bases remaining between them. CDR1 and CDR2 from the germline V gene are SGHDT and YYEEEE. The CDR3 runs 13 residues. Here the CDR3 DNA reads TGTGCCAGCCGGAAACAGAGCTTCTACGAGCAGTACTTC. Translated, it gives CASRKQSFYEQYF.

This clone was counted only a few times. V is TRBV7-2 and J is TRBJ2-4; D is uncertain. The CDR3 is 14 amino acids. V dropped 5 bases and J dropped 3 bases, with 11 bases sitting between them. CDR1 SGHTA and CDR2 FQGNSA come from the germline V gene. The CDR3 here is CASSTRWDKNIQYF. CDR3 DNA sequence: TGTGCCAGCAGCACTCGGTGGGACAAAAACATTCAGTACTTC.

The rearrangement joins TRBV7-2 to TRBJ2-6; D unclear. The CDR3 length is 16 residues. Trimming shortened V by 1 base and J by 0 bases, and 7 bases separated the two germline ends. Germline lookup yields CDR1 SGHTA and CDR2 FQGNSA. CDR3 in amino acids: CASSLGIYSGANVLTF. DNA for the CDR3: TGTGCCAGCAGCTTAGGGATTTACTCTGGGGCCAACGTCCTGACTTTC.

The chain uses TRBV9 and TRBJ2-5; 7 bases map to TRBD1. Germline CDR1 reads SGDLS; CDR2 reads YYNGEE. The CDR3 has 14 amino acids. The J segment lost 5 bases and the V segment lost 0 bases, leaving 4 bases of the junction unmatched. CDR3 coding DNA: TGTGCCAGCAGCGTAGCCGGGACAGTGGAGACCCAGTACTTC. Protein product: CASSVAGTVETQYF.